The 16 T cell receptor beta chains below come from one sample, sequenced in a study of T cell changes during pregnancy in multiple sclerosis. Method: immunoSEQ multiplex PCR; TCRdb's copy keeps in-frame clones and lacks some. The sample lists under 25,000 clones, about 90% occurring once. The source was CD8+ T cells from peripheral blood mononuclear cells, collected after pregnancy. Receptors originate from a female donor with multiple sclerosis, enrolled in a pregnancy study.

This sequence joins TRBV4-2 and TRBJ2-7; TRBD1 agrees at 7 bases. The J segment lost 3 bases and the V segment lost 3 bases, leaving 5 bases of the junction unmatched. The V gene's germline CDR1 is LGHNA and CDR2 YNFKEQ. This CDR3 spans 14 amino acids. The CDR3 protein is CASSQIAGGYEQYF. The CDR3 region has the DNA TGTGCCAGCAGCCAGATTGCAGGGGGCTACGAGCAGTACTTC.

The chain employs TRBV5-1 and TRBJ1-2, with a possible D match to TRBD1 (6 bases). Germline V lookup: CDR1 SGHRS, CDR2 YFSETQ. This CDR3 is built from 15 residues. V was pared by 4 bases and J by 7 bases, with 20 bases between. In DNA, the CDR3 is TGCGCCAGCAGCCCCGCTACAGGGAAGGCCAGTGGCTACACCTTC. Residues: CASSPATGKASGYTF.

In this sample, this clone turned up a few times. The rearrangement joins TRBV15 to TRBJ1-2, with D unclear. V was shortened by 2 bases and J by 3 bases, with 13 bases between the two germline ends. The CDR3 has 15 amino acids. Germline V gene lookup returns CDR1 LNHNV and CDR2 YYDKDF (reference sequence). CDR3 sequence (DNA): TGTGCCACCAGCAGAAACGGGGAGTTGGACTATGGCTACACCTTC. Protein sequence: CATSRNGELDYGYTF.

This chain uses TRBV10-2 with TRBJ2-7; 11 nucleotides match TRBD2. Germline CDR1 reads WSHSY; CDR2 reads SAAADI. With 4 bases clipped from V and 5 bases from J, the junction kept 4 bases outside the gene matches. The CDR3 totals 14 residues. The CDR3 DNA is TGCGCCAGCAGTGTAGCGGGAGGGCCCCACGAGCAGTACTTC. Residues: CASSVAGGPHEQYF.

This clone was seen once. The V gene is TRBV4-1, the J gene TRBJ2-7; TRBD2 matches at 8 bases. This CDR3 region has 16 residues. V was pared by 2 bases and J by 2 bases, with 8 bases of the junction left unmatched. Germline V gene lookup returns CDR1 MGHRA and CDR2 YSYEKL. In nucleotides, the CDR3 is TGCGCCAGCAGCCAATCGGAGGCGGGAGGTACCTACGAGCAGTACTTC. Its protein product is CASSQSEAGGTYEQYF.

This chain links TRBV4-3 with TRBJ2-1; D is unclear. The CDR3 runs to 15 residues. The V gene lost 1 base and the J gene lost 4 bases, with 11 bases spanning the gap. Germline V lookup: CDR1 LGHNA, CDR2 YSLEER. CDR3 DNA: TGCGCCAGCAGCCAAGTATTGCTCGGGTACAATGAGCAGTTCTTC. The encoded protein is CASSQVLLGYNEQFF.

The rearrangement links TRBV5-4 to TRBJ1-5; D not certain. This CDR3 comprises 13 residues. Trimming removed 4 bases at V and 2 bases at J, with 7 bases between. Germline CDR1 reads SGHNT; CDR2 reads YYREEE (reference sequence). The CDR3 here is CASSPPGNQPQHF. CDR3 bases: TGTGCCAGCAGCCCCCCGGGCAATCAGCCCCAGCATTTT.

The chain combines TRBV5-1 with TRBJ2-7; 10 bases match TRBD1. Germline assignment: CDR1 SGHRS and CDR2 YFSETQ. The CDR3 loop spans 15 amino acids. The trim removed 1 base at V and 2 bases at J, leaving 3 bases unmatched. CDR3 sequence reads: CASSLRDRGAYEQYF. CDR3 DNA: TGCGCCAGCAGCTTGAGGGACAGGGGAGCCTACGAGCAGTACTTC.

CDR3 DNA sequence: TGTGCCAGTAGGCCGGAGTACCAAGAGACCCAGTACTTC. Protein: CASRPEYQETQYF. This chain links TRBV19 with TRBJ2-5; D is unclear. The CDR3 is 13 residues long. V shed 6 bases and J shed 0 bases, with 8 bases lying between them. Germline-derived CDR1 and CDR2 are LNHDA and SQIVND (reference sequence).

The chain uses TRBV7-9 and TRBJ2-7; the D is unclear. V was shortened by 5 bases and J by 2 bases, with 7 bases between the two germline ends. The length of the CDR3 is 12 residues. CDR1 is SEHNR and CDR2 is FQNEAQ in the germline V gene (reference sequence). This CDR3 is CASSLPPYEQYF. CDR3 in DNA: TGTGCCAGCAGCCTCCCCCCCTACGAGCAGTACTTC.

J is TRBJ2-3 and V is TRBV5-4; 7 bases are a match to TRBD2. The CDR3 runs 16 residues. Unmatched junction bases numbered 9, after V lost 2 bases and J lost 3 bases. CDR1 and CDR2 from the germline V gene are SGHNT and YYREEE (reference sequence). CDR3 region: CASSFYGGRGTDTQYF. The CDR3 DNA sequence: TGTGCCAGCAGCTTCTACGGCGGGAGAGGGACAGATACGCAGTATTTT.

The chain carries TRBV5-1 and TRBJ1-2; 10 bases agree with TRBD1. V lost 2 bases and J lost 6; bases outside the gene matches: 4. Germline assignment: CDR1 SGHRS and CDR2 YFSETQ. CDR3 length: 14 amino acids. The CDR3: CASSLLTGGDGYTF. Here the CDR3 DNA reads TGCGCCAGCAGCTTACTGACAGGGGGCGATGGCTACACCTTC.

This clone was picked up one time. The CDR3 bases are TGTGCCACTCTAGCGGGAGGGTTCTACGAGCAGTACTTC. Its protein is CATLAGGFYEQYF. V and J are TRBV2 and TRBJ2-7; the match to TRBD2 covers 12 bases. This CDR3 is built from 13 residues. V lost 10 bases to trimming and J lost 3 bases; unmatched junction nucleotides: 4. CDR1 and CDR2 (germline): SNHLY, FYNNEI.

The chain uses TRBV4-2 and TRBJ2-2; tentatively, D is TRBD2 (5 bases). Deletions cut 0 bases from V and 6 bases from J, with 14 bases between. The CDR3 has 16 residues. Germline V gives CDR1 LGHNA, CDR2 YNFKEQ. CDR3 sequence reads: CASSQERFLASGELFF. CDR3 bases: TGTGCCAGCAGCCAAGAAAGATTTTTAGCGTCCGGGGAGCTGTTTTTT.

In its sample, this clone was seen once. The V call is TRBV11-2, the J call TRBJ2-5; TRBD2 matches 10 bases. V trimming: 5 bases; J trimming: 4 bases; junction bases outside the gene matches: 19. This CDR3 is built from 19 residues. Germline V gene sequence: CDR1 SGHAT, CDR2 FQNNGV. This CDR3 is CASSRAAGRLAGVRETQYF. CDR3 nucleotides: TGTGCCAGCAGCCGCGCGGCAGGGAGGCTAGCGGGAGTAAGAGAGACCCAGTACTTC.

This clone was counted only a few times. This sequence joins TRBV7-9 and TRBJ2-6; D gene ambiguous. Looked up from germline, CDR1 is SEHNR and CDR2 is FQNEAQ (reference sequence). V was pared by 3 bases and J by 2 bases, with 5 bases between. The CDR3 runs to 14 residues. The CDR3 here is CASSLSTGANVLTF. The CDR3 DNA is TGTGCCAGCAGCTTGAGCACTGGGGCCAACGTCCTGACTTTC.